One sample yielded the 26 T cell receptor beta chains listed below, sequenced in a study of CD8 T cell repertoires and HIV-1 epitope variants. Only in-frame clones appear in the TCRdb table, and some are missing; sequencing was by immunoSEQ multiplex PCR. Of tens of thousands of clones in the sample, roughly 77% were seen once. Sequencing was done on a sample of uncultured baseline CD8+ T cells from peripheral blood mononuclear cells (PBMCs). These receptors were obtained from a male donor with HIV.

This clone was picked up many times. This sequence joins TRBV6-5 and TRBJ2-1, with D perhaps matching TRBD1 (5 bases). The germline gives CDR1 MNHEY, CDR2 SVGAGI. With 0 bases removed from V and 5 bases from J, the gap between germline ends came to 5 bases. The CDR3 has 13 amino acids. CDR3 residues: CASSYSTDNEQFF. CDR3 DNA sequence: TGTGCCAGCAGTTACTCGACAGACAATGAGCAGTTCTTC.

The V call is TRBV6-5, the J call TRBJ1-2; 9 nucleotides align to TRBD1. Trimming removed 3 bases from V and 4 bases from J; junction bases left unmatched: 6. This CDR3 spans 15 amino acids. The V gene's germline CDR1 is MNHEY and CDR2 SVGAGI. The CDR3 region is CASSYSRQGVYGYTF. The CDR3 DNA is TGTGCCAGCAGTTATTCGAGACAGGGGGTCTATGGCTACACCTTC.

The chain carries TRBV29-1 and TRBJ2-5; TRBD2 aligns across 14 bases. The CDR3 consists of 17 residues. V trimming: 6 bases; J trimming: 4 bases; junction bases outside the gene matches: 13. Germline values: CDR1 SQVTM, CDR2 ANQGSEA. CDR3 amino acids: CSVPYPTSGGAGETQYF. The CDR3 DNA reads as TGCAGCGTGCCCTACCCGACTAGCGGGGGGGCAGGAGAGACCCAGTACTTC.

CDR3 region: CASSFGGPNNEQFF. The CDR3 nucleotides are TGTGCCAGCAGCTTCGGGGGACCTAACAATGAGCAGTTCTTC. The rearrangement uses TRBV5-5 and TRBJ2-1; a weak D match, TRBD2 (6 bases). There are 14 residues in the CDR3. Trimming stripped 2 bases from V and 5 bases from J, with 11 bases between. Germline V gene sequence: CDR1 SGHKS, CDR2 YYEKEE (reference sequence). Variable domain in full (rest from reference TRBV5-5 and TRBJ2-1): DAGVTQSPTHLIKTRGQQVTLRCSPISGHKSVSWYQQVLGQGPQFIFQYYEKEERGRGNFPDRFSARQFPNYSSELNVNALLLGDSALYLCASSFGGPNNEQFFGPGTRLTVL.

The genes are TRBV28 and TRBJ1-3; 7 bases agree with TRBD1. Trimming removed 7 bases from V and 8 bases from J; junction bases left unmatched: 11. There are 14 residues in the CDR3. CDR1 is MDHEN and CDR2 is SYDVKM in the germline V gene. The CDR3 nucleotides read TGTGCCAGCACCTACGGGGACAGCCGGCACACCATATATTTT. Protein: CASTYGDSRHTIYF. The full variable domain, with the rest looked up from reference TRBV28 and TRBJ1-3, is DVKVTQSSRYLVKRTGEKVFLECVQDMDHENMFWYRQDPGLGLRLIYFSYDVKMKEKGDIPEGYSVSREKKERFSLILESASTNQTSMYLCASTYGDSRHTIYFGEGSWLTVV.

This chain joins TRBV7-8 and TRBJ1-6; 9 bases match TRBD1. This CDR3 is built from 14 residues. V trimming: 6 bases; J trimming: 9 bases; junction bases outside the gene matches: 6. CDR1 is SGHVS and CDR2 is FQNEAQ in the germline V gene. The CDR3 DNA reads as TGTGCCAGCAGTTTACAGGGGGCGTTTTCACCCCTCCACTTT. It yields the protein CASSLQGAFSPLHF.

The J gene is TRBJ2-7, the V gene TRBV14; the D call may be TRBD1 or TRBD2 (5 bases each). CDR3 length: 15 residues. CDR1 SGHDN and CDR2 FVKESK come from the germline V gene. V lost 0 bases and J lost 0, with 9 bases in between. This chain's CDR3 is CASSQESGSSYEQYF. The CDR3 DNA reads as TGTGCCAGCAGCCAAGAGTCAGGGAGCTCCTACGAGCAGTACTTC.

The V gene is TRBV5-1, the J gene TRBJ2-5, with D tentatively TRBD2 (6 bases). V lost 4 bases, J lost 10 bases, and 26 bases lay in between. In germline, CDR1 is SGHRS, CDR2 YFSETQ. The CDR3 runs to 16 residues. CDR3 nucleotide sequence: TGCGCCAGCAGCCCCGTCGGTACCGGGGGAAGTGGGGGCCAGTACTTC. Translating it yields CASSPVGTGGSGGQYF.

The chain is built from TRBV4-3 and TRBJ1-6, with no clear D. V lost 2 bases and J lost 6, with 11 bases in between. The CDR3 covers 15 residues. Germline CDR1 is LGHNA and CDR2 is YSLEER. The CDR3 region has the DNA TGCGCCAGCAGCCAATTTATGGGCAGTAATTCACCCCTCCACTTT. This translates into CASSQFMGSNSPLHF.

V and J are TRBV15 and TRBJ2-5; possibly TRBD1 for D (5 bases). Germline-derived CDR1 and CDR2 are LNHNV and YYDKDF (reference sequence). The V end was cut by 6 bases, the J end by 4 bases, with 12 bases between. The CDR3 totals 13 residues. DNA of the CDR3: TGTGCCACCAGGAAGGGGTTTGCAGAGACCCAGTACTTC. As protein: CATRKGFAETQYF.

This clone has a handful of counts. This chain's CDR3 is CASSLAEGSYGYTF. In DNA, the CDR3 is TGTGCCAGCAGCTTGGCCGAAGGCAGCTATGGCTACACCTTC. The V gene is TRBV5-6, the J gene TRBJ1-2, with D unresolved. V shed 0 bases and J shed 4 bases, with 10 bases lying between them. The CDR3 runs 14 residues. CDR1 SGHDT and CDR2 YYEEEE come from the germline V gene.

The J gene is TRBJ1-1, the V gene TRBV9, with 8 bases identical to TRBD1. The CDR3 covers 15 residues. Germline CDR1 is SGDLS and CDR2 is YYNGEE. J was trimmed by 1 base and V by 4 bases; bases with no gene match: 6. The CDR3 here is CASSPSGQGNTEAFF. For the CDR3, the DNA is TGTGCCAGCAGCCCCAGCGGACAGGGGAACACTGAAGCTTTCTTT.

The V call is TRBV6-1, the J call TRBJ2-7; TRBD1 aligns across 7 bases. CDR1 and CDR2 (germline): MNHNS, SASEGT. The CDR3 sequence is 12 residues long. The V gene end was trimmed by 7 bases and the J gene end by 1 base; junction bases not matched to a gene: 1. As DNA, the CDR3 is TGTGCCAGCACGGGACAGTCCTACGAGCAGTACTTC. Amino acids: CASTGQSYEQYF.

The chain uses TRBV2 and TRBJ2-1; 7 bases are a match to TRBD2. With V trimmed by 6 bases and J by 0 bases, 2 bases remained unmatched. The germline gives CDR1 SNHLY, CDR2 FYNNEI. This CDR3 spans 14 amino acids. The CDR3 is CASRLASSYNEQFF. The CDR3 nucleotides are TGTGCCAGCAGACTAGCGAGCTCCTACAATGAGCAGTTCTTC.

The chain has TRBV14 and TRBJ1-5, with D perhaps TRBD1 (6 bases). CDR3 length: 15 amino acids. Trimming shortened V by 4 bases and J by 4 bases, and 14 bases separated the two germline ends. CDR1 SGHDN and CDR2 FVKESK come from the germline V gene. CDR3 sequence reads: CASSPGGGWNQPQHF. The CDR3, as DNA: TGTGCCAGCAGCCCCGGGGGGGGCTGGAATCAGCCCCAGCATTTT.

V gene TRBV28 combines with J gene TRBJ1-1; the match to TRBD1 covers 7 bases. This CDR3 is 15 amino acids long. Germline V gives CDR1 MDHEN, CDR2 SYDVKM. The J segment lost 2 bases and the V segment lost 5 bases, leaving 8 bases of the junction unmatched. CDR3 region: CASSPTGTANTEAFF. DNA of the CDR3: TGTGCCAGCAGTCCGACCGGGACAGCAAACACTGAAGCTTTCTTT.

The chain couples TRBV2 to TRBJ1-1; no firm D call. Trimming took 3 bases from V and 3 from J, leaving 8 bases between them. Germline V gene data show CDR1 as SNHLY and CDR2 as FYNNEI. The CDR3 extends over 13 amino acids. CDR3 region: CASSESVYTEAFF. The DNA for the CDR3 is TGTGCCAGCAGTGAGTCGGTCTACACTGAAGCTTTCTTT.

This chain joins TRBV28 and TRBJ2-7; 7 positions match TRBD1. Germline assignment: CDR1 MDHEN and CDR2 SYDVKM. The CDR3 totals 12 residues. V lost 6 bases, J lost 5 bases, and 4 bases stayed unmatched. The CDR3 bases are TGTGCCAGCAGCCTAGACAGGGACGAGCAGTACTTC. Translation gives CASSLDRDEQYF.

The gene calls are TRBV29-1 and TRBJ2-3; 7 bases map to TRBD1. The ends lost 6 bases at V and 2 bases at J; junction bases unmatched: 8. The CDR3 totals 14 residues. In germline, CDR1 is SQVTM, CDR2 ANQGSEA. The DNA of the CDR3 is TGCAGCGTCCCTGGACAGGCGCACACAGATACGCAGTATTTT. Its translation: CSVPGQAHTDTQYF.

The chain combines TRBV30 with TRBJ1-1; 8 nucleotides align to TRBD1. The J segment lost 3 bases and the V segment lost 5 bases, leaving 5 bases of the junction unmatched. Germline V gene lookup returns CDR1 GTSNPN and CDR2 SVGIG (reference sequence). The CDR3 has 13 residues. The CDR3 DNA reads as TGTGCCTGGGTGGGGGACAGGTACACTGAAGCTTTCTTT. Translated, it gives CAWVGDRYTEAFF.

V and J are TRBV5-8 and TRBJ2-3; D is ambiguous. Trimming pared 1 base from V and 1 base from J, leaving 4 bases between. CDR1 is SGHTS and CDR2 is YDEGEE in the germline V gene. CDR3 size: 13 residues. CDR3 in amino acids: CASSLTGTDTQYF. The CDR3, as DNA: TGTGCCAGCAGCTTGACAGGCACAGATACGCAGTATTTT.

This clone was picked up a small number of times. The V gene is TRBV29-1, the J gene TRBJ2-1; 11 bases line up with TRBD2. J gave up 4 bases and V 4 bases, and 12 bases lay outside the gene matches. Germline V gene sequence: CDR1 SQVTM, CDR2 ANQGSEA. This CDR3 has 17 amino acids. The DNA of the CDR3 is TGCAGCGTTGGGAGAACCCCACTAGCGGGGGCTTACAATGAGCAGTTCTTC. Translation: CSVGRTPLAGAYNEQFF.

The chain employs TRBV9 and TRBJ1-2; D is possibly TRBD1 (5 bases). CDR3 length: 15 residues. Germline CDR1 is SGDLS and CDR2 is YYNGEE. The germline V and J ends were trimmed by 0 bases and 8 bases, with 17 bases remaining between them. For the CDR3, the DNA is TGTGCCAGCAGCGTAGTCCTGGGGGGGAATGGCGGCTACACCTTC. It translates to CASSVVLGGNGGYTF.

The CDR3 protein is CASSLVRTGWNTGELFF. The DNA of the CDR3 is TGTGCCAGCAGCTTAGTAAGGACAGGGTGGAACACCGGGGAGCTGTTTTTT. The chain links TRBV7-9 to TRBJ2-2; TRBD1 agrees at 8 bases. This CDR3 is 17 amino acids long. J was trimmed by 1 base and V by 1 base; bases with no gene match: 5. The germline CDR1 and CDR2 sequences are SEHNR and FQNEAQ (reference sequence).

The chain links TRBV9 to TRBJ2-7; the match to TRBD2 covers 12 bases. Germline lookup yields CDR1 SGDLS and CDR2 YYNGEE. The J segment lost 1 base and the V segment lost 1 base, leaving 3 bases of the junction unmatched. CDR3 size: 16 residues. The CDR3 reads CASSVTSGGNSYEQYF. CDR3 DNA: TGTGCCAGCAGCGTAACTAGCGGGGGGAATTCCTACGAGCAGTACTTC.

CDR3 coding DNA: TGTGCCAGCAGTTCCCGGGACAGGGCGAATCAGCCCCAGCATTTT. It is translated as CASSSRDRANQPQHF. The chain employs TRBV5-6 and TRBJ1-5, with 9 nucleotides matching TRBD1. The CDR3 is made up of 15 amino acids. Trimming removed 5 bases from V and 4 bases from J; junction bases left unmatched: 7. Germline lookup yields CDR1 SGHDT and CDR2 YYEEEE.